This TCR beta chain stems from a study of graft-versus-host responses after intestinal transplantation. Study summary: The recipients all started with anti-thymocyte globulin induction and then took tacrolimus and steroids for around three years. Regarding the study as a whole: Within allografts, high graft-versus-host to host-versus-graft clonal ratios were seen among patients with graft-donor T cell macrochimerism.

Graft specimens yielded both intraepithelial and lamina propria lymphocytes. TCRdb keeps only in-frame clones here, not all; method: immunoSEQ multiplex PCR. This sample has around 7,800 clones, with about 64% found just once. Worth noting for this clone: Its antigen is currently unknown.

This sequence was found in a human patient who received an intestinal transplant, so some T cells may come from the graft donor. Sequenced material: ileum tissue, taken around 50 days after transplant.

The CDR3 DNA reads TGTGCCAGCAGCCGGGCGGGGGGGAACACCGGGGAGCTGTTTTTT. Its translation is CASSRAGGNTGELFF. The chain links TRBV5-4 to TRBJ2-2; TRBD2 matches 8 bases. V gave up 4 bases and J gave up 1 base; unmatched junction bases: 3. Germline CDR1 and CDR2: SGHNT and YYREEE (reference sequence). The CDR3 runs 15 residues.